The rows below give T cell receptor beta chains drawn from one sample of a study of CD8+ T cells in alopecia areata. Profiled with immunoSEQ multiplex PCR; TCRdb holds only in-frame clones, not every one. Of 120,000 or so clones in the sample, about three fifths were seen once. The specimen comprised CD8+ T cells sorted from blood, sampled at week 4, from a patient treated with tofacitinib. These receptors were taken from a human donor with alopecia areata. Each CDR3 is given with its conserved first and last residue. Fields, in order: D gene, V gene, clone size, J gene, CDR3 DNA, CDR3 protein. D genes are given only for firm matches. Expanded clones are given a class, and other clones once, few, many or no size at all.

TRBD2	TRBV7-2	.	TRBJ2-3	TGTGCCAGCACTAGCGGGGGGGCAGCGGATACGCAGTATTTT	CASTSGGAADTQYF
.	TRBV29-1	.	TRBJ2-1	TGCAGCGTTGAAGGGAGGCACAATGAGCAGTTCTTC	CSVEGRHNEQFF
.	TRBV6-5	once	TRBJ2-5	TGTGCCAGCGCGGGGGAGACCCAGTACTTC	CASAGETQYF
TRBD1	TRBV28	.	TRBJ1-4	TGTGCCAGCAGCGCCAGACAGGGGGCCGTTTTAGGAGAAAAACTGTTTTTT	CASSARQGAVLGEKLFF
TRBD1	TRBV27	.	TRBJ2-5	TGTGCCAGCAGTTCATTACCCACGGGGACAGGGGCAGAGACCCAGTACTTC	CASSSLPTGTGAETQYF
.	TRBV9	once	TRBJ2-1	TGTGCCAGCAGCGTAGGGCGCTCGCCCTTGTACAATGAGCAGTTCTTC	CASSVGRSPLYNEQFF
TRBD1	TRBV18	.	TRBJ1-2	TGTGCCAGCTCACCACCGGGACAGGAGGTCTATGGCTACACCTTC	CASSPPGQEVYGYTF
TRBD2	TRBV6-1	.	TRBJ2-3	TGTGCCAGCGGGACGCGGGTGGCGGGGGGGTATACGCAGTATTTT	CASGTRVAGGYTQYF
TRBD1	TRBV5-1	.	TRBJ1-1	TGCGCCAGCAGCTTGACAGGGGGAAACACTGAAGCTTTCTTT	CASSLTGGNTEAFF
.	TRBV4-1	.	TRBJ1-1	TGCGCCAGCAGCCAATGGGTTGAGGCTGAAGCTTTCTTT	CASSQWVEAEAFF
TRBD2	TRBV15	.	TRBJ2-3	TGTGCCACCAGCATTAGCGGGGGGGTGTCAGATACGCAGTATTTT	CATSISGGVSDTQYF
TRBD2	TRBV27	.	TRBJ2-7	TGTGCCAGCTCAACCGGGGGGTACGAGCAGTACTTC	CASSTGGYEQYF
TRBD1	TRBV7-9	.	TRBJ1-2	TGTGCCAGCAGCTTAGCGCTCGACAGGGGGAATGGCTACACCTTC	CASSLALDRGNGYTF
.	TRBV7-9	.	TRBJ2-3	TGTGCCAGCGGACCCGGGGGAGGCACAGATACGCAGTATTTT	CASGPGGGTDTQYF
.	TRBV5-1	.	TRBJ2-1	TGCGCCAACCTGCCCCGGGCCGAGTCCTCCTACAATGAGCAGTTCTTC	CANLPRAESSYNEQFF
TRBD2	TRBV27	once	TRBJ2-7	TGTGCCAGCAGTTTAAGAGCCTTGGACGGGGGGACGTACGAGCAGTACTTC	CASSLRALDGGTYEQYF
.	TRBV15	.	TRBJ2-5	TGTGCCACCAGCAGAGTGGTTAGGTCAGGCGGGCAAGAGACCCAGTACTTC	CATSRVVRSGGQETQYF
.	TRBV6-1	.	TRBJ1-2	TGTGCCAGCAGTGAAGGGAGCGCGGCCTATGGCTACACCTTC	CASSEGSAAYGYTF
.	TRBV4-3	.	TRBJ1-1	TGCGCCAGCAGCCCCGGACGAGCCAGCGGCACTGAAGCTTTCTTT	CASSPGRASGTEAFF
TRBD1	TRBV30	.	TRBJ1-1	TGTGCCTGGAGTCCCGGACAGGGGAGATGGGCGAACACTGAAGCTTTCTTT	CAWSPGQGRWANTEAFF
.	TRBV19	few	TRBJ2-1	TGTGCCAGTATGGAGGCGGCACACAATGAGCAGTTCTTC	CASMEAAHNEQFF
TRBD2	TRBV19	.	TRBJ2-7	TGTGCCAGTAGCCGGGGGGTCTACGAGCAGTACTTC	CASSRGVYEQYF
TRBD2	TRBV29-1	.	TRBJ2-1	TGCAGCGTTGTCAGCGGGGGGGCCAATGAGCAGTTCTTC	CSVVSGGANEQFF
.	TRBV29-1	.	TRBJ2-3	TGCACCATTGCTGGGGACTGGAGCACAGATACGCAGTATTTT	CTIAGDWSTDTQYF
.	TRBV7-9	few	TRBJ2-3	TGTGCCAGCAGCTCCGACCTAGTCTGGCAGTATTTT	CASSSDLVWQYF
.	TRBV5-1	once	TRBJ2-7	TGCGCCAGCAGCTTCGACAGCACCTACGAGCAGTACTTC	CASSFDSTYEQYF
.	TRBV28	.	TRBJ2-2	TGTGCCAGCAGTCCGGACAACTACAACGGGGAGCTGTTTTTT	CASSPDNYNGELFF
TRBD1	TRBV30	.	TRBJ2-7	TGTGCCTGGACCGACAGGGACTACGAGCAGTACTTC	CAWTDRDYEQYF
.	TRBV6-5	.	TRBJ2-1	TGTGCCAGCAGTTTCTCGGGTCCTCCAAATGAGCAGTTCTTC	CASSFSGPPNEQFF
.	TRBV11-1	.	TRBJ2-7	TGTGCCAGCAGCCTGGACGTAACCTACGAGCAGTACTTC	CASSLDVTYEQYF
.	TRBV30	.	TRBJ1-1	TGTGCCTGGAGTGTACAGGAGAACACTGAAGCTTTCTTT	CAWSVQENTEAFF
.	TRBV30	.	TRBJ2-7	TGTGCCTGGAGTGCCCTCAGCTACGAGCAGTACTTC	CAWSALSYEQYF
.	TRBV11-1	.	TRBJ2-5	TGTGCCAGCAGCTCACCTTCTGGCGGGGAAGAGACCCAGTACTTC	CASSSPSGGEETQYF
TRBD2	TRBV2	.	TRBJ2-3	TGTGCCAGCAGTGACCTAGCGGGGGGGCCCGACACAGATACGCAGTATTTT	CASSDLAGGPDTDTQYF